Below are 27 T cell receptor beta chains sequenced from a single sample in a study of Ad26.COV2.S vaccination and SARS-CoV-2 variants. Here immunoSEQ multiplex PCR was the method, and the copy in TCRdb shows in-frame clones only, minus some. The sample comprises 250,000 to 300,000 clones, about 90% of which are singletons, and roughly 3.5% rests with the top ten. Treatment given: roughly 19 received Ad26.COV2.S at low or high dose, single or two shots; about 5 received placebo; per-sample allocation not given. Samples analyzed were those drawn on day 63 after the first vaccine or placebo injection. Sequences were derived from peripheral blood, sampled in a trial of Ad26.COV2.S vaccine versus placebo. All receptors derive from a person between 18 and 60 years old who received the Ad26.COV2.S COVID-19 vaccine or a placebo.

This clone has just one count. The V call is TRBV19, the J call TRBJ1-5; the D gene is possibly TRBD1 (5 bases). Germline CDR1 reads LNHDA; CDR2 reads SQIVND (reference sequence). The ends were cut back, 8 bases at V and 4 bases at J, with 15 bases in the middle. The CDR3 has 14 residues. The CDR3 bases are TGTGCCAGTGGAGACAGACTAATTAATCAGCCCCAGCATTTT. Translating gives CASGDRLINQPQHF.

V and J are TRBV2 and TRBJ1-2, with a possible D match to TRBD1 (6 bases). V gave up 8 bases and J gave up 4 bases, with 17 bases separating them. Germline V gene lookup returns CDR1 SNHLY and CDR2 FYNNEI. The CDR3 totals 14 residues. The CDR3 loop is CASDKAGATYGYTF. Here the CDR3 DNA reads TGTGCCAGCGATAAGGCAGGGGCGACCTATGGCTACACCTTC.

V usage is TRBV18 and J usage is TRBJ1-4; TRBD1 might be the D (5 bases). The V and J ends lost 1 base and 2 bases respectively, with 17 bases between them. The CDR3 runs 18 residues. Per the germline V gene, CDR1 is KGHSH and CDR2 is LQKENI. The CDR3: CASSPRLIQGATNEKLFF. The CDR3 DNA is TGTGCCAGCTCACCACGGTTGATACAAGGGGCGACTAATGAAAAACTGTTTTTT.

This clone appeared once. This sequence joins TRBV7-2 and TRBJ1-6; tentative D call: TRBD1 (5 bases). The CDR3 consists of 13 residues. Trimming pared 1 base from V and 10 bases from J, leaving 8 bases between. Germline V gives CDR1 SGHTA, CDR2 FQGNSA. The CDR3 sequence: CASSLEGVSPLHF. The CDR3 DNA is TGTGCCAGCAGCTTAGAAGGGGTCTCACCCCTCCACTTT.

The chain carries TRBV6-5 and TRBJ1-1; D not resolved. Deletions cut 6 bases from V and 1 base from J, with 12 bases between. CDR1 and CDR2 (germline): MNHEY, SVGAGI. The CDR3 sequence is 14 residues long. CDR3 coding DNA: TGTGCCAGCAGCATCCGACTGAGGAACACTGAAGCTTTCTTT. Its protein is CASSIRLRNTEAFF.

The genes are TRBV12-5 and TRBJ1-2; no definite D call. This CDR3 has 13 amino acids. CDR1 is LGHNT, CDR2 FRNRAP, per germline. Trimming removed 2 bases from V and 5 bases from J, with 9 bases in between. The CDR3 reads CASGLIETYGYTF. The DNA of the CDR3 is TGTGCTAGTGGTTTGATCGAAACATATGGCTACACCTTC.

The chain carries TRBV28 and TRBJ2-6, with 12 bases fitting TRBD1. Germline V gene data show CDR1 as MDHEN and CDR2 as SYDVKM. The V segment lost 6 bases and the J segment 2 bases; nucleotides outside the gene matches: 8. The CDR3 contains 18 residues. The DNA for the CDR3 is TGTGCCAGCAGGATAGGGGGACAGGGGGCGCCTGGGGCCAACGTCCTGACTTTC. Its translation is CASRIGGQGAPGANVLTF.

The V call is TRBV12-5, the J call TRBJ2-7; D possibly corresponds to TRBD1 (5 bases). Trimming stripped 2 bases from V and 3 bases from J, with 14 bases between. The CDR3 has 15 residues. CDR1 is LGHNT, CDR2 FRNRAP, per germline. The chain's CDR3 is CASGLSPGSYYEQYF. CDR3 nucleotides: TGTGCTAGTGGTTTGAGCCCAGGGTCCTACTACGAGCAGTACTTC. The full variable domain, in which reference TRBV12-5 and TRBJ2-7 provide the parts outside the CDR3, is DARVTQTPRHKVTEMGQEVTMRCQPILGHNTVFWYRQTMMQGLELLAYFRNRAPLDDSGMPKDRFSAEMPDATLATLKIQPSEPRDSAVYFCASGLSPGSYYEQYFGPGTRLTVT.

The DNA of the CDR3 is TGTGCCAGCAGCCCCGGACAGGGATTAGGGGAGACCCAGTACTTC. It is translated as CASSPGQGLGETQYF. The chain uses TRBV9 and TRBJ2-5; 8 positions match TRBD1. This CDR3 spans 15 amino acids. The trim removed 4 bases at V and 5 bases at J, leaving 10 bases unmatched. CDR1 is SGDLS, CDR2 YYNGEE, per germline.

The chain has TRBV27 and TRBJ2-3; D is uncertain. This CDR3 spans 14 amino acids. The germline CDR1 and CDR2 sequences are MNHEY and SMNVEV (reference sequence). V lost 6 bases to trimming and J lost 5 bases, with 15 bases between them. The CDR3 DNA sequence: TGTGCCAGCAGCCGGGCCCCACTCAGAGATACGCAGTATTTT. Residues: CASSRAPLRDTQYF.

This clone was recorded only once. The chain employs TRBV18 and TRBJ2-6; 7 bases are shared with TRBD1. The germline CDR1 and CDR2 sequences are KGHSH and LQKENI. There are 16 residues in the CDR3. With V trimmed by 4 bases and J by 2 bases, 5 bases remained unmatched. The CDR3 nucleotides are TGTGCCAGCTCACAACAACAGGGGACTGGGGCCAACGTCCTGACTTTC. Residues: CASSQQQGTGANVLTF.

Only one count was recorded for this clone. V and J are TRBV10-1 and TRBJ2-7, with 7 bases aligning to TRBD2. Per the germline V gene, CDR1 is WNHNN and CDR2 is SYGVQD (reference sequence). V trimming: 5 bases; J trimming: 2 bases; junction bases outside the gene matches: 6. CDR3 length: 14 amino acids. The CDR3 DNA is TGCGCCAGCAGTAGTCGGGAGGTCCCCTACGAGCAGTACTTC. Amino acids: CASSSREVPYEQYF.

This chain connects TRBV5-1 to TRBJ2-3; no definite D call. The germline V gene has CDR1 SGHRS and CDR2 YFSETQ. This CDR3 is built from 13 residues. V gave up 5 bases and J gave up 3 bases, with 10 bases separating them. CDR3 DNA sequence: TGCGCCAGCAGGACGAGTCTAACAGATACGCAGTATTTT. This encodes CASRTSLTDTQYF. The full variable domain, with the rest looked up from reference TRBV5-1 and TRBJ2-3, is KAGVTQTPRYLIKTRGQQVTLSCSPISGHRSVSWYQQTPGQGLQFLFEYFSETQRNKGNFPGRFSGRQFSNSRSEMNVSTLELGDSALYLCASRTSLTDTQYFGPGTRLTVL.

The chain is built from TRBV6-2 or TRBV6-3 and TRBJ2-2; TRBD1 matches 11 bases. Per germline, CDR1 MNHEY and CDR2 SVGEGT. The CDR3 is 16 residues long. The trim removed 6 bases at V and 5 bases at J, leaving 8 bases unmatched. The CDR3 sequence: CASSTSGTGGTGELFF. CDR3 in DNA: TGTGCCAGCAGCACTTCCGGGACAGGGGGTACCGGGGAGCTGTTTTTT.

The CDR3 loop is CASGRTVQETQYF. DNA for the CDR3: TGTGCCAGCGGCCGGACAGTTCAGGAGACCCAGTACTTC. This chain connects TRBV6-5 to TRBJ2-5, with D perhaps TRBD1 (6 bases). V was shortened by 8 bases and J by 5 bases, with 15 bases between the two germline ends. The CDR3 sequence is 13 residues long. From germline, CDR1 is MNHEY and CDR2 SVGAGI.

The gene calls are TRBV10-3 and TRBJ1-1; no clear D gene. The length of the CDR3 is 13 residues. V was shortened by 4 bases and J by 4 bases, with 10 bases between the two germline ends. Germline values: CDR1 ENHRY, CDR2 SYGVKD. The CDR3 nucleotides read TGTGCCATCAGTGTAAGCATGGGCACTGAAGCTTTCTTT. Residues: CAISVSMGTEAFF.

The genes are TRBV4-1 and TRBJ1-5; tentative D call: TRBD1 (5 bases). The CDR3 contains 16 residues. Trimming shortened V by 0 bases and J by 2 bases, and 11 bases separated the two germline ends. The germline CDR1 and CDR2 sequences are MGHRA and YSYEKL. In DNA, the CDR3 is TGCGCCAGCAGCCAAGAAGGGGTCCTTGGCAATCAGCCCCAGCATTTT. As protein: CASSQEGVLGNQPQHF.

A few counts support this clone. The V call is TRBV18, the J call TRBJ2-3; the D gene is possibly TRBD1 (6 bases). This CDR3 region has 13 residues. Between the trimmed V and J ends, which lost 4 bases and 4 bases, there was a span of 9 bases. The V gene's germline CDR1 is KGHSH and CDR2 LQKENI. The CDR3 region has the DNA TGTGCCAGCTCACTCACAGGGCCAGATACGCAGTATTTT. Translating it yields CASSLTGPDTQYF.

This chain connects TRBV30 to TRBJ2-1, with 7 nucleotides matching TRBD2. Germline-derived CDR1 and CDR2 are GTSNPN and SVGIG (reference sequence). This CDR3 is built from 13 residues. V gave up 0 bases and J gave up 10 bases; unmatched junction bases: 6. The CDR3 bases are TGTGCCTGGAGTGTATACCCAGCGGGAGAGCAGTTCTTC. Residues: CAWSVYPAGEQFF.

CDR3: CASNQNPGQGAYEQYF. The DNA of the CDR3 is TGCGCCAGCAACCAAAATCCGGGACAGGGGGCCTACGAGCAGTACTTC. The chain is built from TRBV5-1 and TRBJ2-7; TRBD1 matches at 11 bases. Unmatched junction bases numbered 10, after V lost 6 bases and J lost 2 bases. This CDR3 is 16 amino acids long. CDR1 is SGHRS, CDR2 YFSETQ, per germline.

This sequence joins TRBV19 and TRBJ1-1; D uncertain. This CDR3 region has 12 residues. The germline V gene has CDR1 LNHDA and CDR2 SQIVND (reference sequence). V gave up 1 base and J gave up 7 bases, with 7 bases separating them. The CDR3 loop reads CASSIGGVEAFF. In nucleotides, the CDR3 is TGTGCCAGTAGTATAGGGGGAGTTGAAGCTTTCTTT.

This clone was found a few times. The sample contains more than one DNA sequence encoding this CDR3. The chain couples TRBV12-5 to TRBJ2-7; no clear D. The CDR3 has 11 residues. In germline, CDR1 is LGHNT, CDR2 FRNRAP. Deletions cut 1 base from V and 4 bases from J, with 2 bases between. CDR3 in DNA: TGTGCTAGTGGTTTGGGGTACGAGCAGTACTTC. Amino acids: CASGLGYEQYF. Full variable domain (remainder filled in from reference TRBV12-5 and TRBJ2-7): DARVTQTPRHKVTEMGQEVTMRCQPILGHNTVFWYRQTMMQGLELLAYFRNRAPLDDSGMPKDRFSAEMPDATLATLKIQPSEPRDSAVYFCASGLGYEQYFGPGTRLTVT.

CDR3: CASSPSAPRDYGYTF. The CDR3 region has the DNA TGTGCCAGCAGCCCGTCGGCTCCCCGGGACTATGGCTACACCTTC. The J gene is TRBJ1-2, the V gene TRBV3-1 (or the pseudogene TRBV3-2), with unresolved D. With 4 bases removed from V and 3 bases from J, the gap between germline ends came to 15 bases. The germline V gene has CDR1 LGHDT and CDR2 YNNKEL (reference sequence). The CDR3 spans 15 residues.

This clone was found once. The chain combines TRBV27 with TRBJ1-2; 7 nucleotides match TRBD1. Trimming at V came to 2 bases and at J to 8 bases, leaving 5 bases not matched to a gene. The CDR3 loop spans 13 amino acids. Germline V CDR1 and CDR2: MNHEY, SMNVEV (reference sequence). The CDR3 DNA reads TGTGCCAGCAGTTTACCGACAGGGAAAGGCTACACCTTC. This encodes CASSLPTGKGYTF.

J is TRBJ2-7 and V is TRBV20-1, with TRBD2 identical over 8 bases. Germline trimming cut 3 bases from V and 3 bases from J; bases unmatched to any gene: 13. Germline V lookup: CDR1 DFQATT, CDR2 SNEGSKA (reference sequence). CDR3 length: 16 amino acids. In nucleotides, the CDR3 is TGCAGTGCTAGTCCAGCGGGGGTAATGGCACGCTACGAGCAGTACTTC. Encoded protein: CSASPAGVMARYEQYF.

The CDR3 region is CASQGTSHEQYF. CDR3 nucleotide sequence: TGCGCCAGCCAGGGGACATCCCACGAGCAGTACTTC. The rearrangement uses TRBV23-1 and TRBJ2-7; a weak D match, TRBD1 (6 bases). TRBV23-1 is sorted into the ORF group, with uncertain function. This CDR3 spans 12 amino acids. The V end lost 8 bases, the J end lost 5 bases, and 13 bases lay between the germline ends.

The chain couples TRBV28 to TRBJ1-2; D not certain. The germline V and J ends were trimmed by 6 bases and 8 bases, with 19 bases remaining between them. Germline CDR1 MDHEN, CDR2 SYDVKM. The CDR3 loop spans 14 amino acids. The CDR3 bases are TGTGCCAGCAGCTTCACGGGTGACCAGATCGGCTACACCTTC. Translated: CASSFTGDQIGYTF.